The 17 T cell receptor beta chains below come from one sample, sequenced in a study of shared T cell receptors in the human thymus. Sequencing was performed with immunoSEQ multiplex PCR; in TCRdb, only in-frame clones are kept and a portion is missing. The sample lists roughly 410,000 clones, roughly 94% occurring once. The sequenced material came from thymocytes. These TCRs come from a human donor.

V gene TRBV6-4 combines with J gene TRBJ2-1; 13 nucleotides agree with TRBD2. Germline V lookup: CDR1 MRHNA, CDR2 SNTAGT. J lost 9 bases, V lost 5 bases, and 4 bases had no gene match. CDR3 length: 14 residues. CDR3 coding DNA: TGTGCCAGCAGTAGACTAGCGGGGGGAGGTGAGCAGTTCTTC. Protein sequence: CASSRLAGGGEQFF.

The CDR3, as DNA: TGTGCCAGCAGCCAAGACCCTCCCAGACGGAACACTGAAGCTTTCTTT. It codes for CASSQDPPRRNTEAFF. V is TRBV4-2 and J is TRBJ1-1; no definite D call. This CDR3 spans 16 amino acids. V was trimmed by 0 bases and J by 1 base, leaving 12 bases between them. Germline V gene sequence: CDR1 LGHNA, CDR2 YNFKEQ.

The chain has TRBV28 and TRBJ1-2; D is uncertain. CDR3 size: 13 residues. V gave up 2 bases and J gave up 3 bases, with 7 bases separating them. CDR1 and CDR2 from the germline V gene are MDHEN and SYDVKM. DNA of the CDR3: TGTGCCAGCAGTTTAAGTAGGGACTATGGCTACACCTTC. It codes for CASSLSRDYGYTF.

The V gene is TRBV28, the J gene TRBJ2-1, with 12 bases identical to TRBD2. CDR3 length equals 17 residues. With 3 bases clipped from V and 2 bases from J, the junction kept 5 bases outside the gene matches. Germline CDR1 and CDR2: MDHEN and SYDVKM. The CDR3 protein is CASSFALAGGTYNEQFF. The CDR3 nucleotides read TGTGCCAGCAGTTTTGCGCTAGCGGGAGGGACCTACAATGAGCAGTTCTTC.

The chain employs TRBV7-2 and TRBJ2-7; possibly TRBD1 for D (6 bases). Deletions cut 7 bases from V and 1 base from J, with 17 bases between. The germline V gene has CDR1 SGHTA and CDR2 FQGNSA. This CDR3 is 15 amino acids long. This CDR3 is CASTQGTRVSYEQYF. In nucleotides, the CDR3 is TGTGCCAGCACCCAGGGGACGAGAGTGTCCTACGAGCAGTACTTC.

The chain couples TRBV7-9 to TRBJ2-3; TRBD1 agrees at 9 bases. The CDR3 runs 16 residues. Germline V CDR1 and CDR2: SEHNR, FQNEAQ (reference sequence). Losses at the gene ends were 4 bases for V and 2 bases for J; bases not matched to a gene: 7. CDR3 in amino acids: CASSSGQGTNTDTQYF. CDR3 coding DNA: TGTGCCAGCAGCTCCGGACAGGGGACAAACACAGATACGCAGTATTTT.

The table lists this clone with a count of one. This chain connects TRBV11-2 to TRBJ2-7; TRBD2 matches at 7 bases. J gave up 7 bases and V 5 bases, and 14 bases lay outside the gene matches. CDR1 is SGHAT, CDR2 FQNNGV, per germline. The CDR3 runs to 15 residues. This CDR3 reads CASSQLRGDSWEQYF. For the CDR3, the DNA is TGTGCCAGCAGCCAACTCCGGGGGGACTCCTGGGAGCAGTACTTC.

The chain has TRBV19 and TRBJ1-1; D is undetermined. The CDR3 runs 13 residues. V lost 8 bases, J lost 5 bases, and 15 bases lay in between. Germline V lookup: CDR1 LNHDA, CDR2 SQIVND (reference sequence). The CDR3 DNA sequence: TGTGCCAGTCGGGTCCCACCCGGGACTGAAGCTTTCTTT. Residues: CASRVPPGTEAFF.

V gene TRBV10-3 combines with J gene TRBJ1-2; TRBD1 matches at 7 bases. CDR3 length: 16 amino acids. The germline V gene has CDR1 ENHRY and CDR2 SYGVKD. V gave up 4 bases and J gave up 0 bases; unmatched junction bases: 8. CDR3 protein: CAISVEQGDSNYGYTF. Written as DNA, the CDR3 is TGTGCCATCAGTGTCGAGCAGGGGGATTCTAACTATGGCTACACCTTC.

V usage is TRBV27 and J usage is TRBJ2-2; 7 bases line up with TRBD1. Germline trimming cut 5 bases from V and 0 bases from J; bases unmatched to any gene: 6. The CDR3 is made up of 16 amino acids. Looked up from germline, CDR1 is MNHEY and CDR2 is SMNVEV (reference sequence). In DNA, the CDR3 is TGTGCCAGCAGTCCCCAGGACAGGCCGAACACCGGGGAGCTGTTTTTT. Protein product: CASSPQDRPNTGELFF.

The DNA for the CDR3 is TGTGCCAGCTCACCACTTACACAGGGGGCGCCAGGGGCCAACGTCCTGACTTTC. Encoded protein: CASSPLTQGAPGANVLTF. The chain carries TRBV18 and TRBJ2-6; 9 bases are shared with TRBD1. V shed 1 base and J 4 bases; nucleotides not matched to a gene: 8. In germline, CDR1 is KGHSH, CDR2 LQKENI. The CDR3 loop spans 18 amino acids.

The CDR3 is CASSTTGSGTEAFF. The CDR3 nucleotides read TGTGCCAGCTCCACCACAGGGTCGGGCACTGAAGCTTTCTTT. The genes are TRBV18 and TRBJ1-1; D may be TRBD1 (6 bases). Trimming removed 6 bases at V and 4 bases at J, with 15 bases between. The CDR3 contains 14 residues. The germline V gene has CDR1 KGHSH and CDR2 LQKENI. Full variable domain (rest looked up from reference TRBV18 and TRBJ1-1): NAGVMQNPRHLVRRRGQEARLRCSPMKGHSHVYWYRQLPEEGLKFMVYLQKENIIDESGMPKERFSAEFPKEGPSILRIQQVVRGDSAAYFCASSTTGSGTEAFFGQGTRLTVV.

This clone was seen once. The V call is TRBV21-1, the J call TRBJ2-2; TRBD2, the table's D call, lacks a check against the DNA. TRBV21-1 counts as a pseudogene. The CDR3 consists of 16 residues. The CDR3 region has the DNA TGTGCCAGCAGCAACGGTAGCGGGAGACGGTCCGGGGAGCTGTTTTTT. The encoded protein is CASSNGSGRRSGELFF.

This chain joins TRBV28 and TRBJ2-7; maybe TRBD1 (6 bases). Germline loops: CDR1 MDHEN, CDR2 SYDVKM. Trimming took off 7 bases at V and 3 bases at J, with 19 bases between the two ends. The CDR3 extends over 15 amino acids. The CDR3 DNA sequence: TGTGCCAGCACCTCAACCCGGGACACCTACTACGAGCAGTACTTC. It specifies CASTSTRDTYYEQYF. Together with reference TRBV28 and TRBJ2-7, the CDR3 gives the full variable domain: DVKVTQSSRYLVKRTGEKVFLECVQDMDHENMFWYRQDPGLGLRLIYFSYDVKMKEKGDIPEGYSVSREKKERFSLILESASTNQTSMYLCASTSTRDTYYEQYFGPGTRLTVT.

The chain couples TRBV27 to TRBJ2-7; no reliable D call. V was cut by 3 bases and J by 3 bases, with 12 bases left in between. Germline loops: CDR1 MNHEY, CDR2 SMNVEV (reference sequence). CDR3 size: 14 residues. The DNA for the CDR3 is TGTGCCAGCAGTTTGAGTGCGGCTATCTACGAGCAGTACTTC. Its translation: CASSLSAAIYEQYF.

The J gene is TRBJ2-7, the V gene TRBV7-9; 11 nucleotides line up with TRBD2. The CDR3 has 16 amino acids. Looked up from germline, CDR1 is SEHNR and CDR2 is FQNEAQ (reference sequence). Trimming at V came to 5 bases and at J to 0 bases, leaving 6 bases not matched to a gene. CDR3 loop: CASSAKTSGGSYEQYF. CDR3 DNA: TGTGCCAGCAGCGCGAAAACTAGCGGGGGCTCCTACGAGCAGTACTTC.

The rearrangement joins TRBV28 to TRBJ2-3; D unresolved. The CDR3 is 15 amino acids. The V and J ends lost 6 bases and 0 bases respectively, with 13 bases between them. The germline CDR1 and CDR2 sequences are MDHEN and SYDVKM. The CDR3 spells CASSQTHPSTDTQYF. As DNA, the CDR3 is TGTGCCAGCAGCCAGACACATCCGAGCACAGATACGCAGTATTTT.